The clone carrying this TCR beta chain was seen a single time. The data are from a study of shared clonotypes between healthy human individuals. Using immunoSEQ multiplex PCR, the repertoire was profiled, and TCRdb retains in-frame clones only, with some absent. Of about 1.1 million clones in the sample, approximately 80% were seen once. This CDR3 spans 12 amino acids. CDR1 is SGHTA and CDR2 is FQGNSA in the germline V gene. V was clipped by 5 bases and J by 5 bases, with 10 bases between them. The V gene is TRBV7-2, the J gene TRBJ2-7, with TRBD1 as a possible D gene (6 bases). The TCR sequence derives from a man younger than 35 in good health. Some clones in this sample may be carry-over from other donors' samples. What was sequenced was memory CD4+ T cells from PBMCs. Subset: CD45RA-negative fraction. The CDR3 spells CASSPQGNEQYF. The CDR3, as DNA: TGTGCCAGCAGCCCACAGGGTAACGAGCAGTACTTC.